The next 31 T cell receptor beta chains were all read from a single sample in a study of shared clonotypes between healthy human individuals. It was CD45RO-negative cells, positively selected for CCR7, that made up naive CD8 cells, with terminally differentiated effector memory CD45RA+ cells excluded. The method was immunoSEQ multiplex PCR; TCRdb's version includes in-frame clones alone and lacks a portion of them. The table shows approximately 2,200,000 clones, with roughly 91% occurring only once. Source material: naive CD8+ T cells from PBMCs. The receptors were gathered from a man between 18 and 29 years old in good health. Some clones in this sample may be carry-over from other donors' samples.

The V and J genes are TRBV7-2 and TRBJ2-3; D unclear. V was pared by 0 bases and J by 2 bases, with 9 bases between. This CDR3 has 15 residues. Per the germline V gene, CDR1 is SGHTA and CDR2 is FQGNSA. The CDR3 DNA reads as TGTGCCAGCAGCTTAGCGTTGGTCCCCACAGATACGCAGTATTTT. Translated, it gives CASSLALVPTDTQYF.

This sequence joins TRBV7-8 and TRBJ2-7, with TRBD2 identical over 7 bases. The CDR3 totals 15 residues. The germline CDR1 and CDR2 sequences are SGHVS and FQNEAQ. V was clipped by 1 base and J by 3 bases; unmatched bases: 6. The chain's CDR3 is CASSLGSGRRYEQYF. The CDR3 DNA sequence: TGTGCCAGCAGCTTAGGTAGCGGGCGCCGCTACGAGCAGTACTTC.

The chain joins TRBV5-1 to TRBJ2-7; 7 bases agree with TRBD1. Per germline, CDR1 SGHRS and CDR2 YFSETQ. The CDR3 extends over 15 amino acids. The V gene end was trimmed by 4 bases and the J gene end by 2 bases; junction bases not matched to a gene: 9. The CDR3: CASSPSQGPAYEQYF. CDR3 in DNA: TGCGCCAGCAGCCCATCACAGGGGCCAGCCTACGAGCAGTACTTC.

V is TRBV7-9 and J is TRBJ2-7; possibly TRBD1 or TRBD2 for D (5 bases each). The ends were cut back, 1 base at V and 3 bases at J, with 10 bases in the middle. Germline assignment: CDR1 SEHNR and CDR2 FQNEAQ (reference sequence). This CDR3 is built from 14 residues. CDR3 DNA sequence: TGTGCCAGCAGCTTAGGGGGGAGTCGCTACGAGCAGTACTTC. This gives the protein CASSLGGSRYEQYF.

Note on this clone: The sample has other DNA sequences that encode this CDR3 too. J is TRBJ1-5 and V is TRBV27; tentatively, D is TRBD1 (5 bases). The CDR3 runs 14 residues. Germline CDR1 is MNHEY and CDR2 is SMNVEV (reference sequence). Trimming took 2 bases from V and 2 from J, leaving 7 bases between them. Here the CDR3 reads CASSLQGGNQPQHF. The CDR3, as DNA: TGTGCCAGCAGTTTACAGGGTGGCAATCAGCCCCAGCATTTT.

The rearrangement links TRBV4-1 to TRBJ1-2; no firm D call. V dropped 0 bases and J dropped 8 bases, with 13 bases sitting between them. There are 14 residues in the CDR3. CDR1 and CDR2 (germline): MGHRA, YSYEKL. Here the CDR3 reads CASSQDQTTGGYTF. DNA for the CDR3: TGCGCCAGCAGCCAAGATCAAACCACCGGCGGCTACACCTTC.

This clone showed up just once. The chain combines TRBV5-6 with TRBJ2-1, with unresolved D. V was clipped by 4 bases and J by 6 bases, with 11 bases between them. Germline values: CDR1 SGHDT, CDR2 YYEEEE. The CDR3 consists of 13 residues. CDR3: CASSHNFGNEQFF. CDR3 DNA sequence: TGTGCCAGCAGCCATAATTTCGGCAATGAGCAGTTCTTC.

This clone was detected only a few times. The CDR3 region is CASNWGNTEAFF. For the CDR3, the DNA is TGTGCCAGTAATTGGGGGAACACTGAAGCTTTCTTT. This chain links TRBV19 with TRBJ1-1; D not certain. Germline values: CDR1 LNHDA, CDR2 SQIVND (reference sequence). Trimming cost V 7 bases and J 1 base, with 7 bases left between them. This CDR3 comprises 12 residues.

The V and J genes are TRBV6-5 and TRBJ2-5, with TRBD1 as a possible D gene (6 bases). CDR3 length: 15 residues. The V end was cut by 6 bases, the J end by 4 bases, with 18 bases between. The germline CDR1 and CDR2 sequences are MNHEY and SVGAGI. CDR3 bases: TGTGCCAGCAGCTCCTCAGGGGTTTCAGGAGAGACCCAGTACTTC. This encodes CASSSSGVSGETQYF.

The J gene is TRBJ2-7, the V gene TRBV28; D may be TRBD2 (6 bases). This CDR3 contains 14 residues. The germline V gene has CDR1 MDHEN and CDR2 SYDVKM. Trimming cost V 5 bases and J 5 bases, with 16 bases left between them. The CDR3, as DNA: TGTGCCAGCAGTCCAACACGGTGGGGGGACGAGCAGTACTTC. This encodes CASSPTRWGDEQYF.

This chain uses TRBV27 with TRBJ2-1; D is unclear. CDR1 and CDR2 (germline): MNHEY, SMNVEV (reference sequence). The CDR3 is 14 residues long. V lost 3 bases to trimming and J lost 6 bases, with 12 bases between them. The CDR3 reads CASSFYRIGNEQFF. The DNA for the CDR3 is TGTGCCAGCAGTTTTTATCGGATTGGCAATGAGCAGTTCTTC.

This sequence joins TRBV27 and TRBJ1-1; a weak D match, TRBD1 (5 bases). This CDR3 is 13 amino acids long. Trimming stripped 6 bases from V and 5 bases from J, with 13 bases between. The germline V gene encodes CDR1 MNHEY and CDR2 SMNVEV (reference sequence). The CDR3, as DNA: TGTGCCAGCAGCCTAGACAGAAGAACTGAAGCTTTCTTT. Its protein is CASSLDRRTEAFF.

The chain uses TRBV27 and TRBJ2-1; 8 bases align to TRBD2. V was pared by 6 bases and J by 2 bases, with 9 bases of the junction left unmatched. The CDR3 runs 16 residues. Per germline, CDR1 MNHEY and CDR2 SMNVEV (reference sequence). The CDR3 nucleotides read TGTGCCAGCAGCCCCGGGGGGGGAGGGACCTACAATGAGCAGTTCTTC. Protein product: CASSPGGGGTYNEQFF.

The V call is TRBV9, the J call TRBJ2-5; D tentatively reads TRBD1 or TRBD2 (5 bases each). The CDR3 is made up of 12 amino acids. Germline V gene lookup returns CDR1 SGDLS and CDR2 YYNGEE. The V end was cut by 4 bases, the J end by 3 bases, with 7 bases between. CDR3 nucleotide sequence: TGTGCCAGCAGCAGGGACGAAGAGACCCAGTACTTC. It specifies CASSRDEETQYF. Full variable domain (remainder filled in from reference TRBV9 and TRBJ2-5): DSGVTQTPKHLITATGQRVTLRCSPRSGDLSVYWYQQSLDQGLQFLIQYYNGEERAKGNILERFSAQQFPDLHSELNLSSLELGDSALYFCASSRDEETQYFGPGTRLLVL.

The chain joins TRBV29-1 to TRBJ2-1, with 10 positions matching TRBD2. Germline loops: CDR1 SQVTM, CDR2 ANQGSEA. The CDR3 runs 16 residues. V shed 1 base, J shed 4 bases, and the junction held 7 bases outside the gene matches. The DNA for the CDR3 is TGCAGCGTTGAAGGGGCTAGCGGGAGTGGGTACAATGAGCAGTTCTTC. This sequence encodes CSVEGASGSGYNEQFF.

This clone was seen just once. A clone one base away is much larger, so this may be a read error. This CDR3 is CASSFLAGGGYEQYF. In DNA, the CDR3 is TGTGCCAGCAGCTTTCTAGCGGGAGGGGGGTACGAGCAGTACTTC. The chain uses TRBV5-4 and TRBJ2-7, with 12 bases that match TRBD2. The germline V gene has CDR1 SGHNT and CDR2 YYREEE (reference sequence). The CDR3 runs 15 residues. V was pared by 2 bases and J by 4 bases, with 4 bases of the junction left unmatched.

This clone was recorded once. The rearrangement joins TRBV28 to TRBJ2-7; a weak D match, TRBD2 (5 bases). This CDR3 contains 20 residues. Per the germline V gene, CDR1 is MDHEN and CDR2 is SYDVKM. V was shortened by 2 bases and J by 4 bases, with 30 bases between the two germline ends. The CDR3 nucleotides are TGTGCCAGCAGTTTAAAGCCCCGGCACTCCGTTGAGACGAGGGTGTACGAGCAGTACTTC. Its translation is CASSLKPRHSVETRVYEQYF.

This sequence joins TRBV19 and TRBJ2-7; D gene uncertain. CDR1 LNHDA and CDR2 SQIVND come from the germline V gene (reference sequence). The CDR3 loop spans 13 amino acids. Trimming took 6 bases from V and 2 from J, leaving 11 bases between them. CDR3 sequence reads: CASRAPEAYEQYF. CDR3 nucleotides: TGTGCCAGTAGGGCTCCAGAAGCCTACGAGCAGTACTTC.

For the CDR3, the DNA is TGTGCCAGCAGCGGACTAGCGGGCTACGAGCAGTACTTC. Translated, it gives CASSGLAGYEQYF. The genes are TRBV7-9 and TRBJ2-7; 11 bases line up with TRBD2. Trimming removed 5 bases from V and 3 bases from J; junction bases left unmatched: 0. The CDR3 runs 13 residues. CDR1 is SEHNR, CDR2 FQNEAQ, per germline (reference sequence).

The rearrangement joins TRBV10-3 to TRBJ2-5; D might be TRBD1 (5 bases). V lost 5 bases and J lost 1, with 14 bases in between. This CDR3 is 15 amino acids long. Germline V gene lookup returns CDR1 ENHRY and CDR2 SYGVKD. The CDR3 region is CAISTPRAAQETQYF. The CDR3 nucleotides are TGTGCCATCAGTACCCCCAGGGCGGCCCAAGAGACCCAGTACTTC.

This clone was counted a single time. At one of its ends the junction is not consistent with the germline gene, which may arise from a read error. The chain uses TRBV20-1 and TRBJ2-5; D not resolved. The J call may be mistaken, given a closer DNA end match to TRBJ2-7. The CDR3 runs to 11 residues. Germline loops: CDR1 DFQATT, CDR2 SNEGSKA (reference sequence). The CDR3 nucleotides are TGCAGTGCTCGAGAAGTCTACGAGCAGTACTTC. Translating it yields CSAREVYEQYF.

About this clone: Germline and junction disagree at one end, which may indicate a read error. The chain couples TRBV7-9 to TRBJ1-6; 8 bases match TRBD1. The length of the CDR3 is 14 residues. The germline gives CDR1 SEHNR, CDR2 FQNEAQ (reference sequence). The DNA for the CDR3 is TGTGCCAGCAGTTTAGACAGGGGTAAATCACCCCTCCACTTT. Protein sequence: CASSLDRGKSPLHF.

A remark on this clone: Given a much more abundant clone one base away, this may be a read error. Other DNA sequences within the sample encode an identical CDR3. The CDR3 loop reads CASSLGGVEAFF. CDR3 DNA sequence: TGTGCCAGCAGCTTAGGGGGAGTTGAAGCTTTCTTT. V is TRBV11-2 and J is TRBJ1-1; no clear D gene. Trimming left V 1 base short and J 7 bases short, with 7 bases between. CDR3 length equals 12 residues. CDR1 and CDR2 from the germline V gene are SGHAT and FQNNGV.

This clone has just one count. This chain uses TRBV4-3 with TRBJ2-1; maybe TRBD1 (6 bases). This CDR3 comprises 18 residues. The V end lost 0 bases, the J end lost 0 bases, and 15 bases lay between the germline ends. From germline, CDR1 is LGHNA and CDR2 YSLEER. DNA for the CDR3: TGCGCCAGCAGCCAAGATAATCCCGACAGGATCTCCTACAATGAGCAGTTCTTC. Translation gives CASSQDNPDRISYNEQFF.

As DNA, the CDR3 is TGCAGCGTTGCCGACAGGTCCTACGAGCAGTACTTC. It codes for CSVADRSYEQYF. The chain is built from TRBV29-1 and TRBJ2-5, with a weak D call TRBD1 (6 bases). The J call is in doubt because the DNA end fits TRBJ2-7 better. From germline, CDR1 is SQVTM and CDR2 ANQGSEA. The CDR3 loop spans 12 amino acids.

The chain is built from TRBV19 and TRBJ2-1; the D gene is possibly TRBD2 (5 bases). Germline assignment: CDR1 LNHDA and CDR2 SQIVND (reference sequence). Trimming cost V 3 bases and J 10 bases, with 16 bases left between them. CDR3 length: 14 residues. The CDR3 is CASSMPPSGREQFF. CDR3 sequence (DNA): TGTGCCAGTAGTATGCCTCCCTCGGGGAGAGAGCAGTTCTTC.

In DNA, the CDR3 is TGCGCCAGCAGCCAAGATTATGGTAAAGAGCAGTTCTTC. Its protein is CASSQDYGKEQFF. This chain uses TRBV4-1 with TRBJ2-1; D gene unclear. Trimming left V 0 bases short and J 10 bases short, with 10 bases between. CDR3 length equals 13 residues. Per germline, CDR1 MGHRA and CDR2 YSYEKL.

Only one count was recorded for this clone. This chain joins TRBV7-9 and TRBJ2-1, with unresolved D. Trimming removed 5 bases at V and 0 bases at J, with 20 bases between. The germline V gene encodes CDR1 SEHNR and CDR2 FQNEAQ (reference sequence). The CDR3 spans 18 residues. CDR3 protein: CASSTTFFVRVSYNEQFF. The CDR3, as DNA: TGTGCCAGCAGCACAACCTTCTTTGTCCGGGTCTCCTACAATGAGCAGTTCTTC.

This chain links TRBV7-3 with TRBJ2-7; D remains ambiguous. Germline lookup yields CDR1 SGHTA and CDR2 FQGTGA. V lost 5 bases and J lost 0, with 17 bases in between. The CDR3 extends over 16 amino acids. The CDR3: CASSPERRGDSYEQYF. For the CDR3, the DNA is TGTGCCAGCAGCCCAGAGCGCCGAGGAGACTCCTACGAGCAGTACTTC. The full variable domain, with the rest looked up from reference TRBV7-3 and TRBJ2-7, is GAGVSQTPSNKVTEKGKYVELRCDPISGHTALYWYRQSLGQGPEFLIYFQGTGAADDSGLPNDRFFAVRPEGSVSTLKIQRTERGDSAVYLCASSPERRGDSYEQYFGPGTRLTVT.

The CDR3 bases are TGTGCCAGCAGTTTTGGGACAGGGGGTGAGCAGTTCTTC. Its protein product is CASSFGTGGEQFF. The V call is TRBV27, the J call TRBJ2-1; TRBD1 matches 11 bases. Unmatched junction bases numbered 1, after V lost 3 bases and J lost 9 bases. The germline CDR1 and CDR2 sequences are MNHEY and SMNVEV (reference sequence). This CDR3 contains 13 residues.

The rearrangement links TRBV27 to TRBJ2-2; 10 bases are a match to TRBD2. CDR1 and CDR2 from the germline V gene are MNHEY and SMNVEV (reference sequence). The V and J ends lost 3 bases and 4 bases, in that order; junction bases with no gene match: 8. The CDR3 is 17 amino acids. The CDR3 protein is CASSFIGVAGGTGELFF. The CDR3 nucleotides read TGTGCCAGCAGTTTCATCGGAGTAGCGGGAGGCACCGGGGAGCTGTTTTTT.